This T cell receptor (beta chain) derives from a study of CD8 T cells in ankylosing spondylitis. Study findings and constraints: Certain motif variants had earlier appeared in reactive arthritis synovial fluid and blood. Within ankylosing spondylitis blood, a TCR beta motif made up of fewer than ten highly homologous variants appeared to be characteristic.

Germline values: CDR1 SGDLS, CDR2 YYNGEE. The CDR3 has 13 amino acids. V was trimmed by 3 bases and J by 5 bases, leaving 11 bases between them. Each TCR beta library was made by quantitative 5'-RACE that incorporated molecular barcodes. TCRdb reprocessed the 5' RACE reads via MiXCR and lists one record per CDR3 protein. The sample lists some 700,000 distinct CDR3 sequences, roughly 20% occurring once. The table lists this clonotype with a few counts. Its antigen remains unknown. The chain links TRBV9 to TRBJ1-1; D is uncertain. The TCR comes from a male donor with ankylosing spondylitis. Material for sequencing was blood, either unsorted or a sorted T cell fraction (not recorded which). The CDR3 nucleotides are TGTGCCAGCAGCGCCCAAGTGGGAACTGAAGCTTTCTTT. Its protein is CASSAQVGTEAFF.